This T cell receptor beta chain was retrieved from a study of T cell therapy after organ transplantation. Study-wide background: Responders numbered eight and nonresponders two among roughly 10 patients.

Findings and caveats of the study: Post-therapy reconstitution appeared to include transferred and endogenous clonotypes. Post-therapy CD8 clonality change correlated inversely with pretherapy clonality. Low CD8+ T cell yield possibly reduced coverage, hiding nonresponder expansions.

Concerning this clone: The target antigen is unknown.

Clones were read by immunoSEQ multiplex PCR, and TCRdb kept only the in-frame ones, dropping some. Of some 48,000 clones listed, about 95% are singletons. This material consisted of CD8+ T cells from blood, taken before autologous CMV-specific T cell therapy. The clonotype originates from a human patient who had received a solid organ transplant and had CMV disease.

CDR3 amino acids: CASSSLGGQGAWTNEKLFF. The CDR3 DNA reads as TGTGCCAGCAGCTCGCTGGGGGGACAGGGGGCTTGGACTAATGAAAAACTGTTTTTT. This rearrangement joins TRBV11-2 to TRBJ1-4; 12 positions agree with TRBD1. J gave up 2 bases and V 4 bases, and 11 bases lay outside the gene matches. Germline V gene lookup returns CDR1 SGHAT and CDR2 FQNNGV. This CDR3 comprises 19 residues.